The clone carrying this T cell receptor (beta chain) was detected many times. The sample belongs to a study of T-cell reconstitution after alpha-beta-depleted transplantation in children. Unique molecular identifiers were used in preparing the TCRbeta library. TCRdb recomputed calls from the PCR reads with MiXCR, one row per CDR3 protein. In the table there are 700,000 or so distinct CDR3 sequences, 10% to 15% of which are singletons. The germline V gene encodes CDR1 DFQATT and CDR2 SNEGSKA (reference sequence). The CDR3 is 15 amino acids. Trimming shortened V by 0 bases and J by 1 base, and 10 bases separated the two germline ends.

The receptor comes from a girl between 2 and 10 years old with congenital amegakaryocytic thrombocytopenia, due to receive a stem cell transplant. The chain recombines TRBV20-1 with TRBJ1-5, with unresolved D. Sample: PBMCs, taken before TCRalphabeta/CD19-depleted stem cell transplant. The CDR3 coding sequence is TGCAGTGCTAGAGATGGCTCGCCGAGCAATCAGCCCCAGCATTTT. Translation: CSARDGSPSNQPQHF.